This TCR beta chain came from a study of human thymus T cells. General study points: Highly overlapping thymic repertoires in unrelated individuals were reported by related research. An apparent bias in V and J gene usage was seen in thymic and blood repertoires.

Worth noting for this clone: Its specificity is unknown.

Germline assignment: CDR1 LNHDA and CDR2 SQIVND (reference sequence). Unmatched junction bases numbered 9, after V lost 4 bases and J lost 0 bases. CDR3 length equals 18 residues. Resections obtained during corrective heart surgery supplied the thymus tissue. The donors were infants in Finland with congenital heart defects, otherwise immunologically healthy. Some clones are missing from TCRdb's copy, which holds only in-frame ones; the method was immunoSEQ multiplex PCR. In the table there are some 120,000 clones, about 95% of which are singletons. What was sequenced was thymus tissue. The chain couples TRBV19 to TRBJ1-5, with 10 bases identical to TRBD1. The TCR sequence derives from a boy less than two years old with a congenital heart defect but otherwise immunologically healthy. The CDR3 is CASSTRTGGRGSNQPQHF. The CDR3 nucleotides are TGTGCCAGTAGTACCCGGACAGGGGGTAGGGGTAGCAATCAGCCCCAGCATTTT.